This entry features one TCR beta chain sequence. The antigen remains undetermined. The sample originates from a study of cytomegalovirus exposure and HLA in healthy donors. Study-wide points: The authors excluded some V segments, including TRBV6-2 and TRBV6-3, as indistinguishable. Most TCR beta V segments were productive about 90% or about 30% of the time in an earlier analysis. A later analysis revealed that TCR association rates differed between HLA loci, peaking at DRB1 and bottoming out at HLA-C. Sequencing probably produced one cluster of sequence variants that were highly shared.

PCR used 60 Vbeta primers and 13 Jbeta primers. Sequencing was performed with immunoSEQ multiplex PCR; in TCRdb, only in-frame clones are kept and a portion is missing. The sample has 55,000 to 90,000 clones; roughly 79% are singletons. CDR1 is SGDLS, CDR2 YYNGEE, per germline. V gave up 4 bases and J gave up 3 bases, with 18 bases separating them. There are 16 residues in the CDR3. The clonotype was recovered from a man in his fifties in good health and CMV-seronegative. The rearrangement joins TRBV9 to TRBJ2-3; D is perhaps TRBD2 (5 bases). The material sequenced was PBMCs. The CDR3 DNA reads TGTGCCAGCAGCCCTTCGAGGGCGCGAGGAACAGATACGCAGTATTTT. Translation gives CASSPSRARGTDTQYF.